This T cell receptor beta chain was captured by sequencing in a study of a mutant IDH1 vaccine in newly diagnosed glioma. Study as a whole: Investigators started vaccination 4-6 weeks after radiotherapy alone, or with temozolomide cycles. Therapy received beforehand was radiotherapy, temozolomide, or both, with most patients given both.

CDR3 length: 15 amino acids. Deletions cut 0 bases from V and 0 bases from J, with 7 bases between. CDR1 is SGHRS, CDR2 YFSETQ, per germline. Time point meaning: week 5, during vaccination. Doses consisted of 300 ug of mutant IDH1 20-mer peptide each, paired with topical imiquimod. Newly diagnosed WHO grade 3 or 4 IDH1-mutant, ATRX-lost astrocytomas were identified in the donors. As regards this clone: The antigen is undetermined. Other DNA sequences within the sample encode an identical CDR3.

The data were produced by immunoSEQ multiplex PCR, yet TCRdb's version contains in-frame clones alone and is incomplete. The sample contains 75,000 to 80,000 clones, 90% to 95% of which appear only once. Sequences were derived from PBMCs, sampled from a glioma patient whose treatment included an IDH1 peptide vaccine. This receptor was taken from a woman in her forties or fifties with glioma. The chain links TRBV5-1 to TRBJ1-5, with unresolved D. In nucleotides, the CDR3 is TGCGCCAGCAGCTTGGAAGGGTATAGCAATCAGCCCCAGCATTTT. Encoded protein: CASSLEGYSNQPQHF.